The sequence of this T cell receptor (beta chain) was determined in a study of cytomegalovirus exposure and HLA in healthy donors. Overall study findings and caveats: Researchers counted approximately 160 TCR beta chains as cytomegalovirus-associated. Under in vitro conditions, a few CMV-associated chains were confirmed as specific for CMV antigens. Rarity characterized most TCR sequences, yet some public TCRs appeared in many donors. The tendency of first-cohort TCR clusters to co-occur in the 120 or so validation repertoires emerged from a later analysis.

With regard to this clone: Its antigen is not identified.

The germline CDR1 and CDR2 sequences are KGHSH and LQKENI. The CDR3 is made up of 15 amino acids. Losses at the gene ends were 3 bases for V and 11 bases for J; bases not matched to a gene: 12. Assay used: immunoSEQ multiplex PCR; TCRdb lists only in-frame clones, some missing. In the table there are about 240,000 clones, around 87% of which are singletons. This TCR came from a woman under 40 in good health and CMV-seropositive. The sample taken for sequencing was PBMCs. This sequence joins TRBV18 and TRBJ1-4; TRBD1 matches 7 bases. In nucleotides, the CDR3 is TGTGCCAGCTCACCTTTGGGACAGTCTACGGGGAAACTGTTTTTT. It encodes CASSPLGQSTGKLFF.